Below, 18 T cell receptor beta chains from the same sample are listed, as sequenced in a study of regulatory T cells in long-lasting Graves disease. For TCR beta, libraries came from iRepertoire HTBI primers and Arm-PCR of CDR3 regions. A single record per CDR3 protein comes from TCRdb applying MiXCR to the multiplex PCR reads. The data contain 400,000 to 450,000 distinct CDR3 sequences, about a quarter of them singletons. The time point: persistent/refractory GD, antithyroid drugs over 5 years with positive TRAb. RNA isolated from PBMCs was used to make the TCR library. Sequences were derived from peripheral blood mononuclear cells (PBMCs), sampled when the disease was refractory, from a patient treated with antithyroid drugs. These receptors came from a female donor with Graves disease.

This clonotype was picked up a small number of times. The chain is built from TRBV7-9 and TRBJ1-2; no definite D call. V lost 5 bases and J lost 12, with 16 bases in between. CDR3 size: 12 residues. In germline, CDR1 is SEHNR, CDR2 FQNEAQ (reference sequence). CDR3 in DNA: TGTGCCAGCAGCACCTCGGACGGACTGAACACCTTC. The encoded protein is CASSTSDGLNTF.

This clonotype was detected ten times or more. The chain uses TRBV29-1 and TRBJ1-1; no reliable D call. This CDR3 is built from 12 residues. The germline V gene encodes CDR1 SQVTM and CDR2 ANQGSEA. Trimming took 3 bases from V and 3 from J, leaving 8 bases between them. CDR3: CSVDDRDTEAFF. In DNA, the CDR3 is TGCAGCGTTGATGACCGGGACACTGAAGCTTTCTTT.

Many counts were recorded for this clonotype. The chain combines TRBV7-8 with TRBJ2-7, with 11 bases that match TRBD1. The germline V gene has CDR1 SGHVS and CDR2 FQNEAQ. Trimming removed 0 bases from V and 3 bases from J; junction bases left unmatched: 1. The CDR3 consists of 15 residues. In nucleotides, the CDR3 is TGTGCCAGCAGCTTAGCGGACAGGGGGCACTACGAGCAGTACTTC. Translated, it gives CASSLADRGHYEQYF.

The chain uses TRBV27 and TRBJ1-1; D call uncertain. The CDR3 has 10 amino acids. Deletions cut 6 bases from V and 10 bases from J, with 9 bases between. The germline V gene has CDR1 MNHEY and CDR2 SMNVEV (reference sequence). CDR3 amino acids: CASRVGGAFF. In DNA, the CDR3 is TGTGCCAGCAGGGTCGGAGGAGCTTTCTTT.

This rearrangement joins TRBV7-9 to TRBJ1-5, with D hard to call. This CDR3 comprises 14 residues. Germline V gives CDR1 SEHNR, CDR2 FQNEAQ (reference sequence). V lost 3 bases and J lost 6, with 12 bases in between. The CDR3 is CASSFAGSGQPQHF. The CDR3 nucleotides read TGTGCCAGCAGCTTTGCAGGCTCGGGTCAGCCCCAGCATTTT.

This clonotype was detected a few times. V and J are TRBV9 and TRBJ1-6; 8 nucleotides align to TRBD1. The V segment lost 2 bases and the J segment 6 bases; nucleotides outside the gene matches: 4. The CDR3 extends over 15 amino acids. CDR1 and CDR2 from the germline V gene are SGDLS and YYNGEE. The CDR3 DNA sequence: TGTGCCAGCAGCGTTCGGGACAGGTTTAATTCACCCCTCCACTTT. Amino acids: CASSVRDRFNSPLHF.

The CDR3 region has the DNA TGTGCCAGCAGCGTTCTCTATTCACCCCTCCACTTT. This gives the protein CASSVLYSPLHF. This chain links TRBV4-2 with TRBJ1-6, with D uncertain. Germline V gene data show CDR1 as LGHNA and CDR2 as YNFKEQ. The CDR3 spans 12 residues. Trimming cost V 5 bases and J 8 bases, with 7 bases left between them.

This clonotype appeared many times. Written as DNA, the CDR3 is TGTGCCAGCAGTTTAACCGCCTCGGGCTATGGCTACACCTTC. Encoded protein: CASSLTASGYGYTF. The chain uses TRBV12-3 or TRBV12-4 and TRBJ1-2; D uncertain. V lost 2 bases and J 4 bases, leaving 11 bases between the germline ends. There are 14 residues in the CDR3.

There are a few counts of this clonotype. The CDR3 region has the DNA TGCGCCAGCATCCCTGGGGACTCATCCTACGAGCAGTACTTC. This sequence encodes CASIPGDSSYEQYF. The V gene is TRBV5-1, the J gene TRBJ2-7, with a possible D match to TRBD2 (6 bases). Germline loops: CDR1 SGHRS, CDR2 YFSETQ. This CDR3 has 14 residues. The V and J ends lost 6 bases and 1 base respectively, with 14 bases between them.

In this sample, this clonotype turned up many times. The V gene is TRBV20-1, the J gene TRBJ2-4, with a tentative D call TRBD1 (6 bases). CDR3 length: 13 residues. Trimming pared 6 bases from V and 1 base from J, leaving 10 bases between. Germline V gene lookup returns CDR1 DFQATT and CDR2 SNEGSKA (reference sequence). The CDR3 here is CSARGGAKNIQYF. The CDR3 DNA sequence: TGCAGTGCCCGAGGGGGTGCCAAAAACATTCAGTACTTC.

The chain employs TRBV7-2 and TRBJ2-7; 14 bases align to TRBD2. V dropped 1 base and J dropped 7; count of bases not matched to a gene: 9. The CDR3 loop spans 17 amino acids. Germline CDR1 and CDR2: SGHTA and FQGNSA. For the CDR3, the DNA is TGTGCCAGCAGCTTAGTGTTGAGACTAGCGGGAGGGGGTGAGCAGTACTTC. Translation gives CASSLVLRLAGGGEQYF.

The chain couples TRBV6-2 or TRBV6-3 to TRBJ2-2; unclear D gene. V lost 5 bases to trimming and J lost 0 bases, with 10 bases between them. This CDR3 contains 15 residues. Germline lookup yields CDR1 MNHEY and CDR2 SVGEGT. In nucleotides, the CDR3 is TGTGCCAGCAGTCCCTCCACAACGAACACCGGGGAGCTGTTTTTT. Protein: CASSPSTTNTGELFF.

This clonotype was detected once. Here the CDR3 omits its conserved ending phenylalanine or tryptophan, so a read error is the likely source. The rearrangement joins TRBV5-4 to TRBJ2-5; the match to TRBD2 covers 15 bases. This CDR3 comprises 19 residues. V dropped 2 bases and J dropped 6; count of bases not matched to a gene: 14. CDR1 is SGHNT, CDR2 YYREEE, per germline (reference sequence). The CDR3 loop reads CASSLGLAGGLRGGKTQYL. Written as DNA, the CDR3 is TGTGCCAGCAGCTTAGGACTAGCGGGAGGGCTCCGTGGGGGGAAGACCCAGTACCTC.

The sample holds many counts of this clonotype. The chain has TRBV27 and TRBJ1-2; D perhaps matches TRBD1 (5 bases). Looked up from germline, CDR1 is MNHEY and CDR2 is SMNVEV (reference sequence). There are 14 residues in the CDR3. V was cut by 6 bases and J by 4 bases, with 15 bases left in between. In DNA, the CDR3 is TGTGCCAGCAGCTTGATGGGGGGTGTCTATGGCTACACCTTC. Amino acid sequence: CASSLMGGVYGYTF.

This chain connects TRBV11-2 to TRBJ1-5; a weak D match, TRBD1 (5 bases). V dropped 5 bases and J dropped 2 bases, with 13 bases sitting between them. The CDR3 totals 15 residues. The germline V gene has CDR1 SGHAT and CDR2 FQNNGV. CDR3 in amino acids: CASSQGFTGNQPQHF. The CDR3 DNA reads as TGTGCCAGCAGCCAGGGATTTACGGGCAATCAGCCCCAGCATTTT.

At least ten counts were recorded for this clonotype. V and J are TRBV20-1 and TRBJ2-6; D is unclear. CDR3 length: 14 residues. Germline loops: CDR1 DFQATT, CDR2 SNEGSKA (reference sequence). V lost 5 bases and J lost 0, with 8 bases in between. The CDR3 DNA reads as TGCAGTGCTCAGAGCTCCTCTGGGGCCAACGTCCTGACTTTC. Amino acids: CSAQSSSGANVLTF.

This clonotype was seen many times. This sequence joins TRBV6-1 and TRBJ1-5; no firm D call. From germline, CDR1 is MNHNS and CDR2 SASEGT. Trimming pared 6 bases from V and 6 bases from J, leaving 15 bases between. The CDR3 loop spans 14 amino acids. The CDR3 protein is CASSPRQLVQPQHF. The DNA for the CDR3 is TGTGCCAGCAGCCCACGTCAGCTGGTTCAGCCCCAGCATTTT.

Ten or more counts support this clonotype. This sequence joins TRBV28 and TRBJ1-1; D is unresolved. The V end was cut by 7 bases, the J end by 8 bases, with 11 bases between. The CDR3 runs 11 residues. Germline V gene data show CDR1 as MDHEN and CDR2 as SYDVKM. CDR3 DNA: TGTGCCAGCAACCTACACGGGGAAGCTTTCTTT. It is translated as CASNLHGEAFF.